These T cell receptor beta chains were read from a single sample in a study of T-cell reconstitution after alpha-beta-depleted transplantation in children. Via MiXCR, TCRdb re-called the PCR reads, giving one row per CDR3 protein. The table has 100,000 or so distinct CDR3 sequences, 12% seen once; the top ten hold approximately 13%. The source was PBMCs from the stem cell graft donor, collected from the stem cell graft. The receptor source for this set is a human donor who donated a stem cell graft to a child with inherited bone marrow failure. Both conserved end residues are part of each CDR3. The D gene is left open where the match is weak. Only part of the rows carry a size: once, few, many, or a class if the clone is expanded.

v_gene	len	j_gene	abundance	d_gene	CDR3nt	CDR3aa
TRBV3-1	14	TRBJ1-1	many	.	TGTGCCAGCAGCCCCCGGAAAGGGTCGACTGAAGCTTTCTTT	CASSPRKGSTEAFF
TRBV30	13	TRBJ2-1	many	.	TGTGCCTGGAGTGTAGGGGCGGGAAATGAGCAGTTCTTC	CAWSVGAGNEQFF
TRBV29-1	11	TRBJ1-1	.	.	TGCAGCGTTGGGTTTGGGAGTGGGGCTTTCTTT	CSVGFGSGAFF
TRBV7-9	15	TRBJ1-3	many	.	TGTGCCAGCAGCTCCAACAGGGTCTCCGGAAACACCATATATTTT	CASSSNRVSGNTIYF
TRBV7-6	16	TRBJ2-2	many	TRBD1	TGTGCCAGCAGCTTAGCGGCCAGGGGGCGCACCGGGGAGCTGTTTTTT	CASSLAARGRTGELFF
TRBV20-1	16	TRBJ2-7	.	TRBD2	TGCTGTGCTAGAGAGGGACTAGCGGGAGGCCTCTACGAGCAGTACTTC	CCAREGLAGGLYEQYF
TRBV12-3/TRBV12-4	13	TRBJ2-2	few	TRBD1	TGTGCCAGTGGGACAGGGAACACCGGGGAGCTGTTTTTT	CASGTGNTGELFF
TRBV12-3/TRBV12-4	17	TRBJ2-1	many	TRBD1	TGTGCCAGCAGTCCCAAAGCCGGGACAGGACCCTACAATGAGCAGTTCTTC	CASSPKAGTGPYNEQFF
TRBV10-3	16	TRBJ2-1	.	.	TGTGCCATCAGTGAGTCGGCAGGGGGGGCATACAATGAGCAGTTCTTC	CAISESAGGAYNEQFF
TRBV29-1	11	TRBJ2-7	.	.	TGCAGCGTTGAAGATGGTTCTAGCGCCTCTTTC	CSVEDGSSASF
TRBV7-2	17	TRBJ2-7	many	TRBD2	TGTGCCAGCAGCTCCACAACTAGCGGGAGGGCTATGTACGAGCAGTACTTC	CASSSTTSGRAMYEQYF
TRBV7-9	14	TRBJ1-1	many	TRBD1	TGTGCCAGCAGAGGACAGGGGGCAAGCACTGAAGCTTTCTTT	CASRGQGASTEAFF
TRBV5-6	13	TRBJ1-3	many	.	TGTGCCAGCAGCTTGAATGGCCCGAACACCATATATTTT	CASSLNGPNTIYF
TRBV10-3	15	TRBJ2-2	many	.	TGTGCCTCCCGCTCCATTGACGATGCGCCCGGGGAGCTGTTTTTT	CASRSIDDAPGELFF
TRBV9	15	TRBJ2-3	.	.	TGTGCCAGCAGCCAAACAGGGAAGAGCACAGATACGCAGTATTTT	CASSQTGKSTDTQYF